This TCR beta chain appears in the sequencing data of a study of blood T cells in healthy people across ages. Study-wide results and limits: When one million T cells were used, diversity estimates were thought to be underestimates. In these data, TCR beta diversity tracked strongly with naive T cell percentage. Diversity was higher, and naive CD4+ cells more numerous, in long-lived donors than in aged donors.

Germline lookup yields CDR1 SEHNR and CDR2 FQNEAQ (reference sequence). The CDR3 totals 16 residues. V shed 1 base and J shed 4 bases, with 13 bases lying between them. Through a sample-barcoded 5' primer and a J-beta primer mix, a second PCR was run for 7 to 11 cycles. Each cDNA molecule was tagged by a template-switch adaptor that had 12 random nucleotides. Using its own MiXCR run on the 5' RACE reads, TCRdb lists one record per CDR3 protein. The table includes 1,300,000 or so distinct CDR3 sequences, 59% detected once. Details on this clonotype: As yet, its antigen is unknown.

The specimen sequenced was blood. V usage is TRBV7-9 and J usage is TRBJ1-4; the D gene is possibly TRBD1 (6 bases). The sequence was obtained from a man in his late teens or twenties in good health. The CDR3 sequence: CASSLGSTGNNEKLFF. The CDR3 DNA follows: TGTGCCAGCAGCTTAGGGTCGACAGGAAATAATGAAAAACTGTTTTTT.